Listed here are 26 T cell receptor beta chains from one sample, sequenced in a study of blood T cell repertoires in COVID-19. Measured with immunoSEQ multiplex PCR; TCRdb has only the in-frame clones, and not every one. The sample lists approximately 20,000 clones; approximately 86% were seen once. The sequenced sample consisted of peripheral blood. The receptors here all came from a man aged 70-80 years with acute or convalescent COVID-19.

The chain combines TRBV5-1 with TRBJ2-2; D is uncertain. The CDR3 length is 16 residues. V lost 0 bases and J 0 bases, leaving 9 bases between the germline ends. In germline, CDR1 is SGHRS, CDR2 YFSETQ. The DNA for the CDR3 is TGCGCCAGCAGCTTGGAGAGCTTACCGAACACCGGGGAGCTGTTTTTT. Its protein is CASSLESLPNTGELFF.

This clone has only a few counts. The chain combines TRBV19 with TRBJ1-2; D perhaps matches TRBD1 (5 bases). In germline, CDR1 is LNHDA, CDR2 SQIVND (reference sequence). The ends were cut back, 7 bases at V and 3 bases at J, with 12 bases in the middle. The CDR3 totals 13 residues. In DNA form, the CDR3 reads TGTGCCAGTAAAGGGGAGGGGTACTATGGCTACACCTTC. Its translation: CASKGEGYYGYTF.

The V call is TRBV9, the J call TRBJ2-1, with a possible D match to TRBD2 (5 bases). The CDR3 has 15 residues. The germline CDR1 and CDR2 sequences are SGDLS and YYNGEE. The V and J ends lost 4 bases and 0 bases respectively, with 11 bases between them. The CDR3: CASSLLAGSYNEQFF. In nucleotides, the CDR3 is TGTGCCAGCAGCCTCCTCGCGGGCTCCTACAATGAGCAGTTCTTC.

The gene calls are TRBV5-1 and TRBJ1-1, with 7 bases aligning to TRBD1. Germline CDR1 and CDR2: SGHRS and YFSETQ. The CDR3 has 14 amino acids. Trimming removed 0 bases from V and 2 bases from J; junction bases left unmatched: 1. The CDR3 DNA reads as TGCGCCAGCAGCTTGGACAGGGGTAACACTGAAGCTTTCTTT. Translation: CASSLDRGNTEAFF.

The rearrangement uses TRBV28 and TRBJ1-2, with D possibly being TRBD1 (5 bases). This CDR3 is built from 14 residues. Germline V gives CDR1 MDHEN, CDR2 SYDVKM. The V gene lost 6 bases and the J gene lost 4 bases, with 15 bases spanning the gap. The DNA of the CDR3 is TGTGCCAGCAGGGCAGGTACAGGAACCTATGGCTACACCTTC. Its translation: CASRAGTGTYGYTF.

The chain links TRBV29-1 to TRBJ1-1, with a possible D match to TRBD1 (5 bases). Germline values: CDR1 SQVTM, CDR2 ANQGSEA. The CDR3 has 13 amino acids. The V and J ends lost 0 bases and 5 bases respectively, with 10 bases between them. Here the CDR3 DNA reads TGCAGCGTTGAAGAGGGGGGACCAACTGAAGCTTTCTTT. Amino acid sequence: CSVEEGGPTEAFF.

This chain links TRBV6-5 with TRBJ2-3, with TRBD1 identical over 7 bases. Per germline, CDR1 MNHEY and CDR2 SVGAGI. The CDR3 runs to 15 residues. The V gene end was trimmed by 10 bases and the J gene end by 1 base; junction bases not matched to a gene: 11. The CDR3 loop is CATLLQGFGTDTQYF. In DNA form, the CDR3 reads TGTGCCACTCTGCTACAGGGGTTCGGCACAGATACGCAGTATTTT.

This sequence joins TRBV7-9 and TRBJ2-3, with TRBD1 matching 10 bases. CDR3 length: 16 amino acids. Germline V gene lookup returns CDR1 SEHNR and CDR2 FQNEAQ (reference sequence). Trimming at V came to 5 bases and at J to 6 bases, leaving 11 bases not matched to a gene. The CDR3, as DNA: TGTGCCAGCAGCGGACCGGGACAGGGGCCAATGGATACGCAGTATTTT. Residues: CASSGPGQGPMDTQYF.

The genes are TRBV2 and TRBJ2-7; 10 nucleotides match TRBD1. This CDR3 is built from 15 residues. Trimming took 7 bases from V and 0 from J; bases not matched to a gene: 6. Looked up from germline, CDR1 is SNHLY and CDR2 is FYNNEI. The CDR3 loop is CASMMDRGSSYEQYF. The CDR3 nucleotides read TGTGCCAGCATGATGGACAGGGGGTCCTCCTACGAGCAGTACTTC.

The V and J genes are TRBV6-5 and TRBJ2-1; maybe TRBD2 (5 bases). Germline V gene lookup returns CDR1 MNHEY and CDR2 SVGAGI. The CDR3 spans 13 residues. Trimming left V 8 bases short and J 7 bases short, with 15 bases between. This CDR3 reads CASSPGPGNEQFF. In DNA, the CDR3 is TGTGCCAGCTCCCCCGGCCCGGGGAATGAGCAGTTCTTC.

Only a few counts were recorded for this clone. The CDR3 DNA reads as TGTGCCACCAGTGACCCACCGGGACTAGCGGGAACCACCGGGGAGCTGTTTTTT. Its protein product is CATSDPPGLAGTTGELFF. This sequence joins TRBV24-1 and TRBJ2-2, with 13 bases fitting TRBD2. CDR3 size: 18 residues. Germline lookup yields CDR1 KGHDR and CDR2 SFDVKD. J gave up 4 bases and V 4 bases, and 8 bases lay outside the gene matches.

The chain joins TRBV27 to TRBJ2-2; 7 bases match TRBD1. The germline CDR1 and CDR2 sequences are MNHEY and SMNVEV (reference sequence). Trimming removed 5 bases from V and 1 base from J; junction bases left unmatched: 13. This CDR3 spans 18 amino acids. Here the CDR3 reads CASSGDRHLDMNTGELFF. In DNA form, the CDR3 reads TGTGCCAGCAGTGGGGACAGACACTTAGATATGAACACCGGGGAGCTGTTTTTT.

V and J are TRBV5-5 and TRBJ2-2; tentative D call: TRBD1 (6 bases). The CDR3 runs to 17 residues. V gave up 4 bases and J gave up 1 base, with 17 bases separating them. Germline CDR1 and CDR2: SGHKS and YYEKEE (reference sequence). CDR3 loop: CASSPIGGGWNTGELFF. In DNA form, the CDR3 reads TGTGCCAGCAGCCCGATTGGGGGCGGTTGGAACACCGGGGAGCTGTTTTTT.

This chain uses TRBV6-5 with TRBJ2-2; a possible D gene is TRBD1 (5 bases). CDR1 is MNHEY and CDR2 is SVGAGI in the germline V gene. V was clipped by 0 bases and J by 3 bases, with 11 bases between them. The CDR3 runs 16 residues. CDR3 loop: CASSYSIRVDTGELFF. CDR3 coding DNA: TGTGCCAGCAGTTACTCGATCAGGGTGGACACCGGGGAGCTGTTTTTT.

The CDR3 reads CASSQAIAGGNTIYF. CDR3 in DNA: TGTGCCAGCAGCCAAGCAATAGCTGGTGGAAACACCATATATTTT. The V and J genes are TRBV14 and TRBJ1-3; D is ambiguous. The CDR3 runs 15 residues. Trimming left V 1 base short and J 3 bases short, with 10 bases between. Germline CDR1 is SGHDN and CDR2 is FVKESK.

The chain has TRBV4-2 and TRBJ2-1; 7 nucleotides agree with TRBD2. CDR1 and CDR2 from the germline V gene are LGHNA and YNFKEQ. The CDR3 is made up of 14 amino acids. V shed 0 bases, J shed 15 bases, and the junction held 11 bases outside the gene matches. The CDR3 loop reads CASSQDPSEREWFF. As DNA, the CDR3 is TGTGCCAGCAGCCAAGATCCCTCTGAGCGGGAATGGTTCTTC.

The chain employs TRBV7-3 and TRBJ2-7, with TRBD2 matching over 11 bases. CDR3 length: 15 residues. V dropped 0 bases and J dropped 3; count of bases not matched to a gene: 1. Germline V CDR1 and CDR2: SGHTA, FQGTGA. CDR3 coding DNA: TGTGCCAGCAGCTTAACCGGGACTAGCGGCTACGAGCAGTACTTC. It translates to CASSLTGTSGYEQYF.

This chain connects TRBV6-5 to TRBJ1-5, with D hard to call. There are 14 residues in the CDR3. In germline, CDR1 is MNHEY, CDR2 SVGAGI. Trimming took 6 bases from V and 5 from J, leaving 14 bases between them. Written as DNA, the CDR3 is TGTGCCAGCAGGAGGGAAGGGAAGGATCAGCCCCAGCATTTT. Translated: CASRREGKDQPQHF.

This clone was seen only a few times. The chain employs TRBV5-8 and TRBJ2-7; TRBD1 matches 8 bases. CDR1 and CDR2 from the germline V gene are SGHTS and YDEGEE. With V trimmed by 4 bases and J by 6 bases, 21 bases remained unmatched. This CDR3 is 18 amino acids long. CDR3 DNA: TGTGCCAGCAGCCCTCCCGCCAGACGACAGGGGAAGGGTCTCGAGCAGTACTTC. Its translation: CASSPPARRQGKGLEQYF. The full variable domain, its missing parts supplied by reference TRBV5-8 and TRBJ2-7, is EAGVTQSPTHLIKTRGQQATLRCSPISGHTSVYWYQQALGLGLQFLLWYDEGEERNRGNFPPRFSGRQFPNYSSELNVNALELEDSALYLCASSPPARRQGKGLEQYFGPGTRLTVT.

V is TRBV7-2 and J is TRBJ2-3; the match to TRBD2 covers 9 bases. The CDR3 extends over 16 amino acids. Germline lookup yields CDR1 SGHTA and CDR2 FQGNSA. Trimming at V came to 8 bases and at J to 3 bases, leaving 12 bases not matched to a gene. CDR3 residues: CASVLASGIGTDTQYF. CDR3 bases: TGTGCCAGCGTTCTGGCTAGCGGGATCGGAACAGATACGCAGTATTTT.

This chain links TRBV4-3 with TRBJ2-3, with TRBD2 identical over 9 bases. The CDR3 totals 16 residues. Germline V lookup: CDR1 LGHNA, CDR2 YSLEER. V was clipped by 0 bases and J by 4 bases; unmatched bases: 5. The CDR3 DNA sequence: TGCGCCAGCAGCCAAGATGCTAGCGGGGCCTCAGATACGCAGTATTTT. Encoded protein: CASSQDASGASDTQYF.

The chain joins TRBV7-7 to TRBJ2-1; TRBD2 aligns across 13 bases. The CDR3 is 15 amino acids. The J segment lost 7 bases and the V segment lost 4 bases, leaving 4 bases of the junction unmatched. Germline-derived CDR1 and CDR2 are SSHAT and FNYEAQ (reference sequence). The CDR3 here is CASSWGLAGKNEQFF. The CDR3 DNA reads as TGTGCCAGCAGCTGGGGACTAGCGGGAAAGAATGAGCAGTTCTTC.

The chain has TRBV5-6 and TRBJ1-2, with D possibly TRBD1 on 5 matching bases. Trimming left V 0 bases short and J 3 bases short, with 9 bases between. This CDR3 comprises 14 residues. Germline values: CDR1 SGHDT, CDR2 YYEEEE. DNA of the CDR3: TGTGCCAGCAGCTTGGCGGGCAGGGACTATGGCTACACCTTC. Translated: CASSLAGRDYGYTF.

The rearrangement links TRBV29-1 to TRBJ1-4; 10 bases line up with TRBD1. V trimming: 2 bases; J trimming: 6 bases; junction bases outside the gene matches: 3. The CDR3 is 14 amino acids. Germline V gene lookup returns CDR1 SQVTM and CDR2 ANQGSEA. CDR3 region: CSVETGTGDEKLFF. The DNA for the CDR3 is TGCAGCGTTGAAACCGGGACAGGGGATGAAAAACTGTTTTTT.

The table lists this clone with a count of one. The CDR3 DNA reads as TGTGCCAGCAGCCAAGAGTCTCCTCTATTCGCATTCGCTGAAGCTTTCTTT. Protein: CASSQESPLFAFAEAFF. The J gene is TRBJ1-1, the V gene TRBV4-2, with D hard to call. CDR3 size: 17 residues. The V gene's germline CDR1 is LGHNA and CDR2 YNFKEQ. Trimming took off 0 bases at V and 6 bases at J, with 20 bases between the two ends.

The rearrangement uses TRBV6-2 or TRBV6-3 and TRBJ1-1; the D gene is possibly TRBD1 (6 bases). The CDR3 consists of 13 residues. Germline CDR1 reads MNHEY; CDR2 reads SVGEGT. Trimming removed 0 bases from V and 8 bases from J, with 10 bases in between. CDR3 coding DNA: TGTGCCAGCAGTTACTCCAGGGGATTAGAAGCTTTCTTT. It is translated as CASSYSRGLEAFF.